This T cell receptor beta chain came from a study of blood T cell repertoires in COVID-19. Trimming took 1 base from V and 0 from J, leaving 9 bases between them. Germline loops: CDR1 SGHAT, CDR2 FQNNGV. The CDR3 spans 15 residues. In assigning cohorts, the study relied on participant-reported clinical history. Original processing methods: Estimation of nucleated cell counts was performed using reference gene primer amplification. Produced via immunoSEQ multiplex PCR; TCRdb's table is partial and in-frame only. Clonal size and the V and J genes are those of that table, whereas D and trimming came from the DNA. Here the sample spans 350,000 to 450,000 clones, roughly 86% being singletons.

The TCR comes from a man aged 35-49 years in a cohort exposed to, infected with or recovered from COVID-19 (not recorded which). The source material was PBMCs or T cells enriched from blood (not recorded which). The rearrangement links TRBV11-2 to TRBJ1-1, with D hard to call. CDR3 protein: CASSLVLSMNTEAFF. Written as DNA, the CDR3 is TGTGCCAGCAGCTTAGTCTTGAGTATGAACACTGAAGCTTTCTTT. Supplemented by reference TRBV11-2 and TRBJ1-1, the full variable domain reads EAGVAQSPRYKIIEKRQSVAFWCNPISGHATLYWYQQILGQGPKLLIQFQNNGVVDDSQLPKDRFSAERLKGVDSTLKIQPAKLEDSAVYLCASSLVLSMNTEAFFGQGTRLTVV.